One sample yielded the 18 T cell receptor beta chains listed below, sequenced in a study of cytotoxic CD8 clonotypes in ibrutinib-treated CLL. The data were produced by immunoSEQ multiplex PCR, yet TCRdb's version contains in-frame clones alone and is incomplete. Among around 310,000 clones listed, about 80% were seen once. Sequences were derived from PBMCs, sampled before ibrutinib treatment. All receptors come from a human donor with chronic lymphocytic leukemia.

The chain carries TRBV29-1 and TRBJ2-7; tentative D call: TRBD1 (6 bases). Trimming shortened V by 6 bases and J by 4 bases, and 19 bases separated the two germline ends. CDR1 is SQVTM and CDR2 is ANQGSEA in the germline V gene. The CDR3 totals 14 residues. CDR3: CSVRVFTGLYEQYF. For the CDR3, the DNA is TGCAGCGTGCGGGTCTTTACAGGGTTGTACGAGCAGTACTTC.

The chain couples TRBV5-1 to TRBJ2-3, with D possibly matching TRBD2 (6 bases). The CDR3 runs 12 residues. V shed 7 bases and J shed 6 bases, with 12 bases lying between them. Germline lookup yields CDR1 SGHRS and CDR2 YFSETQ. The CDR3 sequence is CASGGAGDTQYF. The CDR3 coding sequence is TGCGCCAGCGGCGGGGCAGGGGATACGCAGTATTTT.

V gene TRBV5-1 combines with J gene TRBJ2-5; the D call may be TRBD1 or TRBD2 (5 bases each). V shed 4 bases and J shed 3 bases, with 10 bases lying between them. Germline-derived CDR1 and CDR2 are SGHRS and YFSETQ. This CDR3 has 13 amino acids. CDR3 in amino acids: CASSGDGEETQYF. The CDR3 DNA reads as TGCGCCAGCAGCGGGGACGGGGAAGAGACCCAGTACTTC.

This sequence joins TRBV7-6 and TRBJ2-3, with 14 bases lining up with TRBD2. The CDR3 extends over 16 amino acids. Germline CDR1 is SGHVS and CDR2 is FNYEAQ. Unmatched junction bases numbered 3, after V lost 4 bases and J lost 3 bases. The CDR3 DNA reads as TGTGCCAGCAGCTCCCGGACTAGCGGGAGGACAGATACGCAGTATTTT. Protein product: CASSSRTSGRTDTQYF.

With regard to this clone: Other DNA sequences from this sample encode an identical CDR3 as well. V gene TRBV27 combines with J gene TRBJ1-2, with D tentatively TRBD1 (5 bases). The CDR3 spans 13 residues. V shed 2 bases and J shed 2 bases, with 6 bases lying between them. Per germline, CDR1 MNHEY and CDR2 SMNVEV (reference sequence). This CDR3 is CASSLGGNYGYTF. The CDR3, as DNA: TGTGCCAGCAGTTTAGGGGGGAACTATGGCTACACCTTC.

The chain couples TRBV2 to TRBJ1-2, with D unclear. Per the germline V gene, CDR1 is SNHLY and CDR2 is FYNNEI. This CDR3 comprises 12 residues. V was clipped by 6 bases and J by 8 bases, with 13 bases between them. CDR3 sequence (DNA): TGTGCCAGCAGGGGCAGTGCGAGGGGCTACACCTTC. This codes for CASRGSARGYTF.

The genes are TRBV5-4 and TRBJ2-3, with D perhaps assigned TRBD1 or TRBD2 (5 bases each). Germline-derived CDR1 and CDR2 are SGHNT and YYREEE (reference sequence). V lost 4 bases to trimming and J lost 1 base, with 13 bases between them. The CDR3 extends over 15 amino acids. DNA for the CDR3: TGTGCCAGCAGCAGCCGGGACCGCCGCACAGATACGCAGTATTTT. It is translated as CASSSRDRRTDTQYF.

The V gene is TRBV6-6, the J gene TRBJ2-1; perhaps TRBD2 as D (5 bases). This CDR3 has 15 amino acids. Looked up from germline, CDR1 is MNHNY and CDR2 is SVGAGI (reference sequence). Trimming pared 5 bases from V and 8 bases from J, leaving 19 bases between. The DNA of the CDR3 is TGTGCCAGCAGTGACTGGCTAGCCGCGGCCCATGAGCAGTTCTTC. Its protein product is CASSDWLAAAHEQFF.

The CDR3 DNA is TGTGCCAGCTCACCAAATACAGGGGGCCTGGAGCAGTACTTC. This codes for CASSPNTGGLEQYF. The chain has TRBV18 and TRBJ2-7; 9 nucleotides line up with TRBD1. The CDR3 spans 14 residues. Germline lookup yields CDR1 KGHSH and CDR2 LQKENI. Unmatched junction bases numbered 6, after V lost 2 bases and J lost 7 bases.

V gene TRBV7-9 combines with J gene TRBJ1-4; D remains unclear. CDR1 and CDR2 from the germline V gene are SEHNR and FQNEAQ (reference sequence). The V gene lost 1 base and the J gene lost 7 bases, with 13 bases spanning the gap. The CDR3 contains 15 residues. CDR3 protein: CASSLGSWMGEKLFF. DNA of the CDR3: TGTGCCAGCAGCTTAGGTAGTTGGATGGGTGAAAAACTGTTTTTT.

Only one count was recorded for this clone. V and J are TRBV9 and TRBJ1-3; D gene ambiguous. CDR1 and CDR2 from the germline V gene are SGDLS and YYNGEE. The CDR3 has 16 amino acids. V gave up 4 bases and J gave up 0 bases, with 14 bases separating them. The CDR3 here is CASSPQPGSSGNTIYF. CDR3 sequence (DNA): TGTGCCAGCAGCCCCCAACCGGGATCCTCTGGAAACACCATATATTTT. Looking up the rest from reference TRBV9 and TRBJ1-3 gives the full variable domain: DSGVTQTPKHLITATGQRVTLRCSPRSGDLSVYWYQQSLDQGLQFLIQYYNGEERAKGNILERFSAQQFPDLHSELNLSSLELGDSALYFCASSPQPGSSGNTIYFGEGSWLTVV.

This CDR3 is CASNEPWANVLTF. CDR3 coding DNA: TGCGCCAGCAACGAACCATGGGCCAACGTCCTGACTTTC. The chain recombines TRBV5-1 with TRBJ2-6, with D uncertain. Germline CDR1 reads SGHRS; CDR2 reads YFSETQ. The CDR3 is made up of 13 amino acids. V lost 6 bases and J lost 5, with 9 bases in between.

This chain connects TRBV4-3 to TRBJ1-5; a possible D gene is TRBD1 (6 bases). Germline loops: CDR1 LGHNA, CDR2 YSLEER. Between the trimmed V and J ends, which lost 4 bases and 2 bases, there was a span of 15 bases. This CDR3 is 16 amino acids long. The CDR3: CASSPAQGLGNQPQHF. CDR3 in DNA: TGCGCCAGCAGCCCCGCCCAGGGGCTGGGCAATCAGCCCCAGCATTTT.

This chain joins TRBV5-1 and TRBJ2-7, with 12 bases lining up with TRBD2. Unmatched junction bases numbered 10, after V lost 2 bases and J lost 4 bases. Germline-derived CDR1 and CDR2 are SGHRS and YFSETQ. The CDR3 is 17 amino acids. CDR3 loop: CASSLRTSGVSRYEQYF. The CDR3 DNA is TGCGCCAGCAGCTTAAGGACTAGCGGGGTATCCAGGTACGAGCAGTACTTC.

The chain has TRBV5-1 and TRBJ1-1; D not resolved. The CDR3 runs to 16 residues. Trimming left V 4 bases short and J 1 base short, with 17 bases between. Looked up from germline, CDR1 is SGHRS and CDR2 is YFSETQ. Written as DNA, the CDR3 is TGCGCCAGCAGCCGGGAAATAAGCGTCCGGAACACTGAAGCTTTCTTT. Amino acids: CASSREISVRNTEAFF.

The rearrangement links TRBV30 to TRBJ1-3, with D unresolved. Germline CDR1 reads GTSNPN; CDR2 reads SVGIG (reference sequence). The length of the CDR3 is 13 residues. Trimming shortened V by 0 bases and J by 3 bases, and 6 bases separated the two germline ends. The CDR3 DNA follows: TGTGCCTGGAGTGTCCTTTATGGAAACACCATATATTTT. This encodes CAWSVLYGNTIYF.

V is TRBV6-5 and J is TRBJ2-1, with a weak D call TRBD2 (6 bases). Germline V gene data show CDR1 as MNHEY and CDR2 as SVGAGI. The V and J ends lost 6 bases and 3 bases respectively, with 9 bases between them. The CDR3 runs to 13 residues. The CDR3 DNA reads TGTGCCAGCAGGGCGGACTACTACAATGAGCAGTTCTTC. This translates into CASRADYYNEQFF.

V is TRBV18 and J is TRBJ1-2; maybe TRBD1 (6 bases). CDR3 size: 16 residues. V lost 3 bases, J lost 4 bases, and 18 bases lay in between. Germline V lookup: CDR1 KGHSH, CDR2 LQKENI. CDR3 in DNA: TGTGCCAGCTCACCGGGCCTGACAGGCTACCCCTATGGCTACACCTTC. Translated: CASSPGLTGYPYGYTF.